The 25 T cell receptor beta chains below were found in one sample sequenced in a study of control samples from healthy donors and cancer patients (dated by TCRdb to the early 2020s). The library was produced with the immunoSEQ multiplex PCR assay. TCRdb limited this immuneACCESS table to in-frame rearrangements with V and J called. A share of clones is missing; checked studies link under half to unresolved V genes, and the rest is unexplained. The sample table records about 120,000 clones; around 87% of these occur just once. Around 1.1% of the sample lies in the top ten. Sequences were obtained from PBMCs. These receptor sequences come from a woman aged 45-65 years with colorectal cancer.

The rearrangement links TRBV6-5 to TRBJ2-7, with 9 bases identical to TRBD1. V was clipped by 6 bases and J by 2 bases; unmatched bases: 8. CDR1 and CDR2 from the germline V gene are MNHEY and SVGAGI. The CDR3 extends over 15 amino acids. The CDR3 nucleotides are TGTGCCAGCAGATTCGGGACAGGGAATACCTACGAGCAGTACTTC. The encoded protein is CASRFGTGNTYEQYF.

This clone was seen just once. In nucleotides, the CDR3 is TGTGCCTGGAACCGGGACAGCAACTATGGCTACACCTTC. Translation gives CAWNRDSNYGYTF. The chain couples TRBV30 to TRBJ1-2; 7 bases are a match to TRBD1. V trimming: 4 bases; J trimming: 2 bases; junction bases outside the gene matches: 4. This CDR3 has 13 residues. Germline-derived CDR1 and CDR2 are GTSNPN and SVGIG (reference sequence). The complete variable domain, with remaining parts taken from reference TRBV30 and TRBJ1-2, reads SQTIHQWPATLVQPVGSPLSLECTVEGTSNPNLYWYRQAAGRGLQLLFYSVGIGQISSEVPQNLSASRPQDRQFILSSKKLLLSDSGFYLCAWNRDSNYGYTFGSGTRLTVV.

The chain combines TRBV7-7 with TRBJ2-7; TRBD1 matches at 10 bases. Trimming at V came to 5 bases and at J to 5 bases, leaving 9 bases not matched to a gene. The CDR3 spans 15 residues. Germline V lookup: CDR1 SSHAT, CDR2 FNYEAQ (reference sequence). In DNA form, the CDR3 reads TGTGCCAGCAGCCCGGGACAGGGGAGTTGGGACGAGCAGTACTTC. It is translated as CASSPGQGSWDEQYF.

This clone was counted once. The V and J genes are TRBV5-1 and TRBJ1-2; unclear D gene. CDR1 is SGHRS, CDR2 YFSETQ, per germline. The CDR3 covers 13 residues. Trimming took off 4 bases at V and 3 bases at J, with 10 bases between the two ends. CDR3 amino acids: CASSTGEYYGYTF. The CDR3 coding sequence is TGCGCCAGCAGCACGGGCGAATACTATGGCTACACCTTC.

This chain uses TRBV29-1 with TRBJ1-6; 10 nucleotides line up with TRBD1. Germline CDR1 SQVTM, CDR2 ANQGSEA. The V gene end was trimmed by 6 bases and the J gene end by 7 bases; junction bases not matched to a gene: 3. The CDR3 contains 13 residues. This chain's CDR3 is CSVGQGGNSPLHF. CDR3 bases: TGCAGCGTAGGACAGGGGGGAAATTCACCCCTCCACTTT.

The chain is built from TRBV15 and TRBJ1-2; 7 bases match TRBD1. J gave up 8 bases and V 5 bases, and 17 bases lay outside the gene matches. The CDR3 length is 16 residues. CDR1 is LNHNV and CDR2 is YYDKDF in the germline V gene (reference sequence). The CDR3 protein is CATSAAPGTALLGYTF. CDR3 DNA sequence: TGTGCCACCAGCGCCGCTCCTGGGACAGCCCTCTTGGGCTACACCTTC.

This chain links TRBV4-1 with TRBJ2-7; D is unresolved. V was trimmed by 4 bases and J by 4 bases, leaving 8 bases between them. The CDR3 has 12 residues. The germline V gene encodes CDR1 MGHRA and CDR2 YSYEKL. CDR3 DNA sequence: TGCGCCAGCAGCCCAGATGGTTACGAGCAGTACTTC. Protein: CASSPDGYEQYF.

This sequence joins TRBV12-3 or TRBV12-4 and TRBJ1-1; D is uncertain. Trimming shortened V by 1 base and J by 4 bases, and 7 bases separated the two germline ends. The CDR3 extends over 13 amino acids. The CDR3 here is CASSLGGITEAFF. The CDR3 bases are TGTGCCAGCAGTTTAGGAGGGATCACTGAAGCTTTCTTT.

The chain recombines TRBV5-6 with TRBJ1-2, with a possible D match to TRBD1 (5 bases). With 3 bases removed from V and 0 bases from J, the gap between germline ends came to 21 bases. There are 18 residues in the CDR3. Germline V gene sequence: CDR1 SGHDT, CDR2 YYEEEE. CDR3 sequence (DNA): TGTGCCAGCAGCTCGGGGGACTTGTTCGTCGTCCCTAACTATGGCTACACCTTC. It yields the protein CASSSGDLFVVPNYGYTF.

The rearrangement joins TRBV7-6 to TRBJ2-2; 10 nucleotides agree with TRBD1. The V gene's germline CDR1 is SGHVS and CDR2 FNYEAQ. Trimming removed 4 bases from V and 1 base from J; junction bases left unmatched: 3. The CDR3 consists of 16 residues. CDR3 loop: CASSSGQGKNTGELFF. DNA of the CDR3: TGTGCCAGCAGCTCGGGACAGGGGAAGAACACCGGGGAGCTGTTTTTT.

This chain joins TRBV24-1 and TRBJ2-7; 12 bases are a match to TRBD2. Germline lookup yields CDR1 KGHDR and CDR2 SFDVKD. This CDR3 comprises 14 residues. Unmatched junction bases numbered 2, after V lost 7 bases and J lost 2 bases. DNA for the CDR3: TGTGCCACCAGAGGACTAGCGGGGCCCTACGAGCAGTACTTC. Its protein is CATRGLAGPYEQYF.

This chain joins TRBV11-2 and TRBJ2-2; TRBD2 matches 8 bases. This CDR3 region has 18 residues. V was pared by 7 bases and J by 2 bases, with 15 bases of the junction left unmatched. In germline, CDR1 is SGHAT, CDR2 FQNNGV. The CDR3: CASTRRYGTSGNTGELFF. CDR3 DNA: TGTGCCAGCACGCGACGCTATGGCACTAGCGGAAACACCGGGGAGCTGTTTTTT. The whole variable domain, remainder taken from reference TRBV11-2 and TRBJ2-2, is EAGVAQSPRYKIIEKRQSVAFWCNPISGHATLYWYQQILGQGPKLLIQFQNNGVVDDSQLPKDRFSAERLKGVDSTLKIQPAKLEDSAVYLCASTRRYGTSGNTGELFFGEGSRLTVL.

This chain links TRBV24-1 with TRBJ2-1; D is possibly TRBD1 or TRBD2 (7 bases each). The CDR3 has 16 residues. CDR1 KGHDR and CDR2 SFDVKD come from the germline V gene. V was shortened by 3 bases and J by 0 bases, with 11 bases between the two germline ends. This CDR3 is CATSDTGEGSYNEQFF. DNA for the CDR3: TGTGCCACCAGTGATACAGGGGAGGGCTCCTACAATGAGCAGTTCTTC.

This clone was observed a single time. The CDR3 nucleotides are TGTGCCACCAGCAGAGATGGGATTCTTTATGGCTACACCTTC. Its translation is CATSRDGILYGYTF. V gene TRBV15 combines with J gene TRBJ1-2; D uncertain. Germline CDR1 LNHNV, CDR2 YYDKDF (reference sequence). Trimming left V 0 bases short and J 5 bases short, with 10 bases between. The CDR3 spans 14 residues.

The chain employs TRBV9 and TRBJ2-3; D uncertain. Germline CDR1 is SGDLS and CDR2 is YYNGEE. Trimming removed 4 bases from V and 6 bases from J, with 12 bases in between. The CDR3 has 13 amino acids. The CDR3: CASSYSEGDTQYF. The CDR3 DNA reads TGTGCCAGCAGCTACTCTGAAGGGGATACGCAGTATTTT.

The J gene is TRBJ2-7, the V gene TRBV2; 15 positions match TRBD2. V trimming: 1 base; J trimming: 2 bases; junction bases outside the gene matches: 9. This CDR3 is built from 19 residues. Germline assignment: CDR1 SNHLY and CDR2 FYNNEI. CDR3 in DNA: TGTGCCAGCAGTGAAGGTTCAGGGGGACTAGCGGGAGGAGCCTACGAGCAGTACTTC. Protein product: CASSEGSGGLAGGAYEQYF.

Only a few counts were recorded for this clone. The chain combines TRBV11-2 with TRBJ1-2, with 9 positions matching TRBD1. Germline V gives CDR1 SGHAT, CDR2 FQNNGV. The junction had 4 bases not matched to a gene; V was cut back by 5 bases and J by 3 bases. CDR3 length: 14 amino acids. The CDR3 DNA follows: TGTGCCAGCAGCACAGGGGGCGTCGACTATGGCTACACCTTC. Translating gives CASSTGGVDYGYTF.

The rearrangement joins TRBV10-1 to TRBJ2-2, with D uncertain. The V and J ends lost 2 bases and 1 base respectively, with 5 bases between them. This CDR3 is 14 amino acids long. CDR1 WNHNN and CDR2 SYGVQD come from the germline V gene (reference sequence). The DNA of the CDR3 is TGCGCCAGCAGTGAGAGGCAGAACACCGGGGAGCTGTTTTTT. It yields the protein CASSERQNTGELFF.

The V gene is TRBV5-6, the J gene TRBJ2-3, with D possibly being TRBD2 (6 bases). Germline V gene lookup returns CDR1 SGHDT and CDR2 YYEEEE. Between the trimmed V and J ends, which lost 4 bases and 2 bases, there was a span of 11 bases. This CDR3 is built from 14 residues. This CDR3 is CASSAGTSTDTQYF. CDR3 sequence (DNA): TGTGCCAGCAGCGCCGGGACTTCCACAGATACGCAGTATTTT.

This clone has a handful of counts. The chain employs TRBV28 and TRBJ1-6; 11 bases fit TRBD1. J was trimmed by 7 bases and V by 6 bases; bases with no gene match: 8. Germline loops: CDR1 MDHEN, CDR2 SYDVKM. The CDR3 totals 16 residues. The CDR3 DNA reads TGTGCCAGCAGAATCCAGGGACAGGGGGGGAATTCACCCCTCCACTTT. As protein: CASRIQGQGGNSPLHF.

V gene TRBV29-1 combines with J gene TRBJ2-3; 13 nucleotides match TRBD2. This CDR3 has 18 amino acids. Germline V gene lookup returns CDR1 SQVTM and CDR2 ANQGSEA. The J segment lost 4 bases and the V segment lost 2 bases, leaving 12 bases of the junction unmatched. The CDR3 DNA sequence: TGCAGCGTTGAACCTGGGGGACTAGCGGGATCTTCCCCAGATACGCAGTATTTT. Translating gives CSVEPGGLAGSSPDTQYF.

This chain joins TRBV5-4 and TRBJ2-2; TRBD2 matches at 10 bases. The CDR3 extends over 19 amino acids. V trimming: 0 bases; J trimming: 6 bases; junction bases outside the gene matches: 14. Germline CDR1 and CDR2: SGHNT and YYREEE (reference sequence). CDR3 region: CASSLAPSGGPVRAGELFF. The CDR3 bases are TGTGCCAGCAGCTTGGCGCCTAGCGGGGGCCCCGTCCGAGCCGGGGAGCTGTTTTTT.

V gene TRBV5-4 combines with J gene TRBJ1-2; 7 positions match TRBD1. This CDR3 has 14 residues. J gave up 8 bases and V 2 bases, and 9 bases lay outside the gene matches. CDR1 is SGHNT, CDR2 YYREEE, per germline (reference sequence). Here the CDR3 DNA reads TGTGCCAGCAGCTTTAGTCAGGGGGAGAGGGGCTACACCTTC. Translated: CASSFSQGERGYTF.

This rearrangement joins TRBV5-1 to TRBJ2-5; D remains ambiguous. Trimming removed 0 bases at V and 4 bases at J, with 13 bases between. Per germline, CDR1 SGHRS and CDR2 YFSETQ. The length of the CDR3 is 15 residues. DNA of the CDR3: TGCGCCAGCAGCTTGGAAGGCAACCAAGTAGAGACCCAGTACTTC. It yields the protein CASSLEGNQVETQYF.

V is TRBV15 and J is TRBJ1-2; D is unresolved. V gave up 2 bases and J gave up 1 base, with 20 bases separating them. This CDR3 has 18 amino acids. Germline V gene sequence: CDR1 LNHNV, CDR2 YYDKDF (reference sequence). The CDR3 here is CATSRPLRARRGNYGYTF. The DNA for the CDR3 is TGTGCCACCAGCAGACCTCTTCGGGCCCGCCGGGGTAACTATGGCTACACCTTC.